Here is one TCR beta chain with its context. No antigen is known for it. The CDR3 length is 22 residues. Trimming stripped 7 bases from V and 0 bases from J, with 35 bases between. Germline assignment: CDR1 SGDLS and CDR2 YYNGEE. The data originate from a study of Ad26.COV2.S vaccination and SARS-CoV-2 variants. Study conclusions and caveats: A substantial breadth of spike-specific CD8+ and CD4+ T cell responses after vaccination has been reported. Individuals receiving vaccine had higher spike-specific TCR breadth than placebo recipients did.

Measured with immunoSEQ multiplex PCR; TCRdb has only the in-frame clones, and not every one. The sample has under 150,000 clones; about nine tenths are singletons. The source was peripheral blood, collected after recovery from COVID-19. The receptor was isolated from a human donor who had recovered from COVID-19. The V gene is TRBV9, the J gene TRBJ1-5; D remains unclear. CDR3 residues: CASRTHPPEEPRERDSNQPQHF. The DNA for the CDR3 is TGTGCCAGCCGAACCCACCCACCCGAAGAACCACGGGAGAGAGATAGCAATCAGCCCCAGCATTTT.